This TCR beta chain emerged from a study of blood T cell repertoires in COVID-19. The CDR3 extends over 14 amino acids. Germline-derived CDR1 and CDR2 are SGHRS and YFSETQ. The V gene lost 4 bases and the J gene lost 7 bases, with 12 bases spanning the gap. Clones were read by immunoSEQ multiplex PCR, and TCRdb kept only the in-frame ones, dropping some. This sample yields about 250,000 clones, of which about 89% are seen a single time; around 1.6% belongs to the top ten. The sample taken for sequencing was peripheral blood. The rearrangement joins TRBV5-1 to TRBJ2-6; D is unresolved. The TCR was taken from a woman in her sixties or seventies who had recovered from COVID-19. The CDR3 DNA sequence: TGCGCCAGCAGCCTGGATTTAGTTGCCAACGTCCTGACTTTC. As protein: CASSLDLVANVLTF.